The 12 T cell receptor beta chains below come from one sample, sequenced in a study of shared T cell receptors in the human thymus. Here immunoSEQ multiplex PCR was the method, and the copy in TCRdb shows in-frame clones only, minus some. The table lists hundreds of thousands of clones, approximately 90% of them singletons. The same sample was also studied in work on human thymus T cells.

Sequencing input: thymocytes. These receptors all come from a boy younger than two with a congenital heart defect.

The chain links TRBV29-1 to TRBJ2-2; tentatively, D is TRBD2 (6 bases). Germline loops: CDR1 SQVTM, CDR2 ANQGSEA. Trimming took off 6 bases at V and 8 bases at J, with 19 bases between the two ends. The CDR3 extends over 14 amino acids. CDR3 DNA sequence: TGCAGCGTGGGTCGCGGGACGGGCGATGGGGAGCTGTTTTTT. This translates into CSVGRGTGDGELFF.

The CDR3 DNA is TGTGCCAGCAAACGCCGGGATAGGGAAAAACTGTTTTTT. It translates to CASKRRDREKLFF. The rearrangement uses TRBV7-9 and TRBJ1-4; the D is unclear. Germline V gene data show CDR1 as SEHNR and CDR2 as FQNEAQ (reference sequence). V lost 7 bases and J 8 bases, leaving 14 bases between the germline ends. The CDR3 runs to 13 residues.

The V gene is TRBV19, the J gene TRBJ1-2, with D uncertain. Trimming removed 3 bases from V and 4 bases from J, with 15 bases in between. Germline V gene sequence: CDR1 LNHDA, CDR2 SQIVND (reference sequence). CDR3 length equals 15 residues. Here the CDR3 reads CASSMGGGSRYGYTF. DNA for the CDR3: TGTGCCAGTAGTATGGGTGGAGGATCGCGCTATGGCTACACCTTC.

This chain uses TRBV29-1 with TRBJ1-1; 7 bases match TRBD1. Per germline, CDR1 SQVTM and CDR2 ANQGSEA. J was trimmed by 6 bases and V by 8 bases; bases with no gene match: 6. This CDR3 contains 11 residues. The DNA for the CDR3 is TGCAGCACCCCCGGGACAGCTGAAGCTTTCTTT. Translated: CSTPGTAEAFF.

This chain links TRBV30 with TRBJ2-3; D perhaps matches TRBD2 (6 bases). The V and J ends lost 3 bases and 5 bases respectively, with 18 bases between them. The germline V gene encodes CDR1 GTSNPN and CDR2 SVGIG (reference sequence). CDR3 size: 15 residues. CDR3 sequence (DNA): TGTGCCTGGAGACGGGAGCCTGTTATGGGAGATACGCAGTATTTT. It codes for CAWRREPVMGDTQYF.

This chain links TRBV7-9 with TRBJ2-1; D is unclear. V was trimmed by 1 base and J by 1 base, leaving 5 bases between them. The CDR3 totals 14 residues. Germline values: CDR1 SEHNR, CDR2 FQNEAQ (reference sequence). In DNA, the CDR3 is TGTGCCAGCAGCTTAGATCCTTCCTACAATGAGCAGTTCTTC. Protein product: CASSLDPSYNEQFF.

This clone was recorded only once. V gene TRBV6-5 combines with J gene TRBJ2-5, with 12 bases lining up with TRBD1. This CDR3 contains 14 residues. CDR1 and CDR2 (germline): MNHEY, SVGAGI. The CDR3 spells CVASGTGGRETQYF. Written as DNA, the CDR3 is TGTGTGGCCTCGGGGACAGGGGGCCGAGAGACCCAGTACTTC.

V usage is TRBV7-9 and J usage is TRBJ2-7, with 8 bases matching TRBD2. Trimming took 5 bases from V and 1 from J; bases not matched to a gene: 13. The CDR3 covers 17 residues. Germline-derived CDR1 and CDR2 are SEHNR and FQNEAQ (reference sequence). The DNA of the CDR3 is TGTGCCAGCAGCCCCCGGACGAGGGAGCGGGAGTCCTACGAGCAGTACTTC. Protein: CASSPRTRERESYEQYF.

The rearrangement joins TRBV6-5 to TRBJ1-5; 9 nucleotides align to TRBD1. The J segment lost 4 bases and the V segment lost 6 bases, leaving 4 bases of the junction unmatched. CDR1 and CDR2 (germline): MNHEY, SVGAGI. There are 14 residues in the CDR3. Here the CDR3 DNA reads TGTGCCAGCAGGCCGGGACAGGGTAATCAGCCCCAGCATTTT. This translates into CASRPGQGNQPQHF.

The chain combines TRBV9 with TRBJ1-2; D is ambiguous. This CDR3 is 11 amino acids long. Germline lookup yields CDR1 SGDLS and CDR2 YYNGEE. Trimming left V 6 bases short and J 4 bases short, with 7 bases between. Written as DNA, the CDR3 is TGTGCCAGCAACTCAATCTATGGCTACACCTTC. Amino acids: CASNSIYGYTF.

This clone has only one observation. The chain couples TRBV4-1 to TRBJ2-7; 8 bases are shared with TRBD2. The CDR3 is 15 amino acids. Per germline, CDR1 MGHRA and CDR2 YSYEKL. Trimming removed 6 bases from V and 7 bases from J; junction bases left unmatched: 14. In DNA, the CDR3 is TGCGCCAGCAGGCCTTCAAAGCGGGAGAGGCCTGAGCAGTACTTC. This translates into CASRPSKRERPEQYF.

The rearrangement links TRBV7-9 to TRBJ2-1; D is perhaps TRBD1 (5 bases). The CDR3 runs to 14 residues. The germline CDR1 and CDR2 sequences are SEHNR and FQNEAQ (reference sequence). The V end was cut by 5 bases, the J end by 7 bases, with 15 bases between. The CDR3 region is CASSLSQGRNEQFF. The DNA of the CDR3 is TGTGCCAGCAGCCTCTCTCAGGGTAGAAATGAGCAGTTCTTC.